This is a list of T cell receptor beta chains from one sample in a study of long-term antiretroviral therapy in people with HIV. Profiling relied on immunoSEQ multiplex PCR, and the TCRdb table lists in-frame clones only, not all of them. The sample holds 25,000 to 35,000 clones, 91% seen once. The sequencing used unsorted PBMCs, collected 3.1 years after starting antiretroviral therapy. These receptors originate from a young man with HIV. Each CDR3 is given with its conserved first and last residue. D genes are given only for firm matches. Size values are once, few and many counts, or a class for expanded clones, and some rows have none.

TRBV11-2	-	TRBJ2-1	TRBD2	CASSLDVGTSGASSYNEQFF	TGTGCCAGCAGCTTAGATGTGGGGACTAGCGGGGCTAGCTCCTACAATGAGCAGTTCTTC
TRBV5-4	-	TRBJ2-3	-	CASSLAAADTQYF	TGTGCCAGCAGCTTGGCGGCGGCAGATACGCAGTATTTT
TRBV5-6	-	TRBJ1-1	-	CASSLARGRNTEAFF	TGTGCCAGCAGCTTGGCCCGGGGGAGGAACACTGAAGCTTTCTTT
TRBV10-3	once	TRBJ1-6	-	CAISESIGNSPLHF	TGTGCCATCAGTGAGTCGATAGGGAACTCACCCCTCCACTTT
TRBV11-3	-	TRBJ2-1	TRBD2	CASSLVRLAGPRSYNEQFF	TGTGCCAGCAGCTTAGTCCGGCTAGCGGGTCCCCGCTCCTACAATGAGCAGTTCTTC
TRBV4-1	-	TRBJ2-5	-	CASSQDWGPGETQYF	TGCGCCAGCAGCCAAGATTGGGGGCCAGGAGAGACCCAGTACTTC
TRBV2	once	TRBJ2-1	-	CASGRVRDEQFF	TGTGCCAGCGGCCGAGTCAGGGATGAGCAGTTCTTC
TRBV4-3	-	TRBJ2-7	-	CASSQVRGTAYEQYF	TGCGCCAGCAGCCAAGTGCGCGGTACAGCCTACGAGCAGTACTTC
TRBV19	-	TRBJ2-5	-	CASSIRGGVYQETQYF	TGTGCCAGTAGTATAAGAGGCGGCGTGTACCAAGAGACCCAGTACTTC
TRBV19	-	TRBJ1-2	-	CASSTGREDYGYTF	TGTGCCAGTAGTACGGGACGCGAAGACTATGGCTACACCTTC
TRBV1	once	TRBJ2-1	-	CTSSARVYEQFF	TGCACCAGCAGCGCCAGGGTGTATGAGCAGTTCTTC
TRBV6-1	-	TRBJ2-3	-	CASSPHVRTDTQYF	TGTGCCAGCAGTCCCCACGTGCGCACAGATACGCAGTATTTT
TRBV19	-	TRBJ2-3	TRBD2	CASSSPGLAGGQAQYF	TGTGCCAGTAGTAGCCCAGGACTAGCGGGAGGGCAGGCGCAGTATTTT
TRBV6-4	-	TRBJ2-3	TRBD2	CASARGETDTQYF	TGTGCCAGCGCGCGGGGGGAGACAGATACGCAGTATTTT
TRBV5-4	few	TRBJ2-5	-	CASSPTPGEETQYF	TGTGCCAGCAGCCCAACCCCAGGGGAAGAGACCCAGTACTTC